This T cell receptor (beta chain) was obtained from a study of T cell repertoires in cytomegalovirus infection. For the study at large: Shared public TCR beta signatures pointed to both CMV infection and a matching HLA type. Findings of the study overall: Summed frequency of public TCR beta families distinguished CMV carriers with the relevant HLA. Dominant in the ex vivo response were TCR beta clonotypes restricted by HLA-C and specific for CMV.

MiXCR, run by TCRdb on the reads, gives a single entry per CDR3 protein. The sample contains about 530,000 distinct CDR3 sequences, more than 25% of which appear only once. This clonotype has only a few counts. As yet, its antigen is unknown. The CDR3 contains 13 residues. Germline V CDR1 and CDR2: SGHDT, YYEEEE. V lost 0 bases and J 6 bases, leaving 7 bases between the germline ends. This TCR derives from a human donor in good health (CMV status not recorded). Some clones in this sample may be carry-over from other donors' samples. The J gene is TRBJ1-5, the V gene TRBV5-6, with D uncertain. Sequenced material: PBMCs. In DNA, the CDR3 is TGTGCCAGCAGCTTGGGAGACACTCAGCCCCAGCATTTT. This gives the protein CASSLGDTQPQHF.